Each of the 21 T cell receptor beta chains below was sequenced from the same sample in a study of PD-L1 blockade in urothelial cancer. Only in-frame clones appear in the TCRdb table, and some are missing; sequencing was by immunoSEQ multiplex PCR. The profile shows about 24,000 clones, roughly 87% of them singletons. The specimen was PBMCs, collected around atezolizumab (anti-PD-L1) treatment. The receptors derive from a man aged 45-60 years with urothelial cancer.

J is TRBJ2-5 and V is TRBV27, with TRBD1 identical over 8 bases. The germline CDR1 and CDR2 sequences are MNHEY and SMNVEV (reference sequence). The CDR3 spans 15 residues. Trimming removed 0 bases from V and 4 bases from J; junction bases left unmatched: 4. The CDR3 region has the DNA TGTGCCAGCAGTTTATCGTGGACAGGGAGAGAGACCCAGTACTTC. Amino acids: CASSLSWTGRETQYF.

This clone was recorded only once. The chain uses TRBV5-1 and TRBJ2-7; the D gene is possibly TRBD2 (6 bases). This CDR3 is 14 amino acids long. V lost 0 bases and J lost 6, with 13 bases in between. Germline assignment: CDR1 SGHRS and CDR2 YFSETQ. CDR3 nucleotides: TGCGCCAGCAGCTTGGCCCAGGGAGGCATCGAGCAGTACTTC. Amino acid sequence: CASSLAQGGIEQYF.

V gene TRBV29-1 combines with J gene TRBJ2-3, with 9 nucleotides matching TRBD2. CDR1 is SQVTM, CDR2 ANQGSEA, per germline. CDR3 length: 15 amino acids. V dropped 3 bases and J dropped 8; count of bases not matched to a gene: 12. The CDR3 DNA reads TGCAGCGTTGATCAAGCGGGGGGTGGTATTGGTACGCAGTATTTT. Its translation: CSVDQAGGGIGTQYF.

The CDR3 coding sequence is TGTGCCAGCAGCACGCACAGGGGAATCTCCTACGAGCAGTACTTC. This gives the protein CASSTHRGISYEQYF. V gene TRBV11-2 combines with J gene TRBJ2-7, with 7 positions matching TRBD1. V shed 5 bases, J shed 0 bases, and the junction held 7 bases outside the gene matches. CDR1 and CDR2 (germline): SGHAT, FQNNGV. This CDR3 spans 15 amino acids.

This chain uses TRBV6-5 with TRBJ2-1; D is possibly TRBD2 (6 bases). Germline CDR1 is MNHEY and CDR2 is SVGAGI. V lost 2 bases to trimming and J lost 0 bases, with 11 bases between them. CDR3 size: 16 residues. CDR3 sequence: CASSYGRGGSYNEQFF. In nucleotides, the CDR3 is TGTGCCAGCAGTTACGGGCGGGGAGGCTCCTACAATGAGCAGTTCTTC.

This clone has just a few counts. The chain has TRBV9 and TRBJ2-2; no clear D. The germline gives CDR1 SGDLS, CDR2 YYNGEE. V gave up 4 bases and J gave up 4 bases, with 5 bases separating them. The CDR3 sequence is 12 residues long. Here the CDR3 reads CASSSRTGELFF. The DNA for the CDR3 is TGTGCCAGCAGCTCCCGCACCGGGGAGCTGTTTTTT. Variable domain in full (rest from reference TRBV9 and TRBJ2-2): DSGVTQTPKHLITATGQRVTLRCSPRSGDLSVYWYQQSLDQGLQFLIQYYNGEERAKGNILERFSAQQFPDLHSELNLSSLELGDSALYFCASSSRTGELFFGEGSRLTVL.

V and J are TRBV25-1 and TRBJ2-7; 7 nucleotides align to TRBD1. V lost 6 bases, J lost 1 base, and 9 bases stayed unmatched. Germline V gene lookup returns CDR1 MGHDK and CDR2 SYGVNS. This CDR3 spans 15 amino acids. CDR3 sequence reads: CASSPGNRGSYEQYF. DNA for the CDR3: TGTGCCAGCAGCCCGGGGAACAGGGGATCCTACGAGCAGTACTTC.

This sequence joins TRBV6-1 and TRBJ1-5; D may be TRBD1 (6 bases). This CDR3 is 14 amino acids long. Germline values: CDR1 MNHNS, CDR2 SASEGT. Trimming pared 5 bases from V and 3 bases from J, leaving 11 bases between. The CDR3: CASSPTGNNQPQHF. In DNA form, the CDR3 reads TGTGCCAGCAGTCCTACAGGGAACAATCAGCCCCAGCATTTT.

The chain combines TRBV6-1 with TRBJ2-1; D is perhaps TRBD1 (5 bases). This CDR3 has 16 amino acids. Germline V lookup: CDR1 MNHNS, CDR2 SASEGT. Trimming took off 2 bases at V and 2 bases at J, with 13 bases between the two ends. The CDR3 region is CASSERAGYAYNEQFF. The CDR3 region has the DNA TGTGCCAGCAGTGAACGGGCAGGGTACGCCTACAATGAGCAGTTCTTC.

CDR3 loop: CSVLSSGSIYEQYF. The CDR3 DNA reads as TGCAGCGTTCTCTCTAGCGGGAGTATCTACGAGCAGTACTTC. The chain employs TRBV29-1 and TRBJ2-7; 10 positions match TRBD2. The germline CDR1 and CDR2 sequences are SQVTM and ANQGSEA. Trimming cost V 5 bases and J 3 bases; bases outside gene matches: 7. The CDR3 totals 14 residues.

This chain joins TRBV5-1 and TRBJ2-7; weak D call: TRBD1 (6 bases). V dropped 5 bases and J dropped 4 bases, with 7 bases sitting between them. Germline CDR1 and CDR2: SGHRS and YFSETQ. The CDR3 spans 11 residues. The DNA for the CDR3 is TGCGCCAGCAGACAGGGATACGAGCAGTACTTC. Its protein product is CASRQGYEQYF.

The chain couples TRBV18 to TRBJ1-5, with D perhaps TRBD1 (6 bases). V dropped 3 bases and J dropped 7 bases, with 10 bases sitting between them. CDR3 length: 13 residues. The germline V gene has CDR1 KGHSH and CDR2 LQKENI. The CDR3 protein is CASSPYREQPQHF. The CDR3 DNA sequence: TGTGCCAGCTCACCTTACAGGGAACAGCCCCAGCATTTT.

This clone was seen only once. The V gene is TRBV5-1, the J gene TRBJ2-1; the match to TRBD2 covers 10 bases. Germline CDR1 and CDR2: SGHRS and YFSETQ. This CDR3 has 14 amino acids. The J segment lost 6 bases and the V segment lost 4 bases, leaving 4 bases of the junction unmatched. The CDR3 loop is CASSRAGGFNEQFF. CDR3 DNA sequence: TGCGCCAGCAGCCGAGCGGGAGGGTTCAATGAGCAGTTCTTC. The full variable domain, completed using reference TRBV5-1 and TRBJ2-1, is KAGVTQTPRYLIKTRGQQVTLSCSPISGHRSVSWYQQTPGQGLQFLFEYFSETQRNKGNFPGRFSGRQFSNSRSEMNVSTLELGDSALYLCASSRAGGFNEQFFGPGTRLTVL.

This clone was detected only once. The chain couples TRBV7-8 to TRBJ2-3, with 16 bases aligning to TRBD2. This CDR3 region has 18 residues. Germline loops: CDR1 SGHVS, CDR2 FQNEAQ. The junction had 6 bases not matched to a gene; V was cut back by 5 bases and J by 1 base. The CDR3, as DNA: TGTGCCAGCAGCCGGGGGACTAGCGGGAGGGCCGGCACAGATACGCAGTATTTT. It is translated as CASSRGTSGRAGTDTQYF.

This clone was detected only once. CDR3 nucleotide sequence: TGTGCCAGCAGCTTAAACGGGAACACTGAAGCTTTCTTT. Protein product: CASSLNGNTEAFF. The gene calls are TRBV7-6 and TRBJ1-1; D call uncertain. The CDR3 runs 13 residues. The germline V and J ends were trimmed by 2 bases and 1 base, with 5 bases remaining between them. The germline V gene encodes CDR1 SGHVS and CDR2 FNYEAQ.

The CDR3 nucleotides are TGTGCCAGCAGCCAAGATTCGGGACTAGCGGGGGGGGTATCCCAAGAGACCCAGTACTTC. Its protein is CASSQDSGLAGGVSQETQYF. The rearrangement links TRBV4-2 to TRBJ2-5, with 16 bases that match TRBD2. Germline V gene sequence: CDR1 LGHNA, CDR2 YNFKEQ. The V gene end was trimmed by 0 bases and the J gene end by 1 base; junction bases not matched to a gene: 8. The CDR3 runs 20 residues.

This clone was seen a single time. This chain links TRBV28 with TRBJ1-4; D gene ambiguous. The CDR3 is 15 amino acids. Germline V gives CDR1 MDHEN, CDR2 SYDVKM. Trimming removed 3 bases at V and 2 bases at J, with 10 bases between. The CDR3 region has the DNA TGTGCCAGCAGTTTTTTCGCCAGGACTAATGAAAAACTGTTTTTT. This encodes CASSFFARTNEKLFF.

The chain combines TRBV7-9 with TRBJ1-5; TRBD1 aligns across 12 bases. J lost 8 bases, V lost 1 base, and 3 bases had no gene match. The CDR3 is made up of 15 amino acids. Germline CDR1 and CDR2: SEHNR and FQNEAQ (reference sequence). DNA for the CDR3: TGTGCCAGCAGCTTAGGGGACAGGGGGCTGGAGCCCCAGCATTTT. Translation gives CASSLGDRGLEPQHF.

CDR3 sequence reads: CASSVGGVVSANYGYTF. Written as DNA, the CDR3 is TGTGCCAGCAGCGTCGGGGGAGTGGTGTCTGCGAACTATGGCTACACCTTC. V and J are TRBV9 and TRBJ1-2, with D perhaps matching TRBD1 (5 bases). Germline V gene data show CDR1 as SGDLS and CDR2 as YYNGEE. This CDR3 region has 17 residues. V shed 2 bases and J shed 2 bases, with 19 bases lying between them.

The V gene is TRBV11-2, the J gene TRBJ2-7, with a tentative D call TRBD1 (7 bases). CDR3 length: 15 amino acids. Germline values: CDR1 SGHAT, CDR2 FQNNGV. Trimming took off 1 base at V and 4 bases at J, with 14 bases between the two ends. CDR3 in amino acids: CASSLVAGGGYEQYF. The CDR3 DNA is TGTGCCAGCAGCTTAGTGGCAGGGGGAGGATACGAGCAGTACTTC.

This chain's CDR3 is CASSLDFFGYTF. The CDR3 region has the DNA TGCGCCAGCAGCTTAGACTTCTTTGGCTACACCTTC. J is TRBJ1-2 and V is TRBV5-1; D unresolved. The CDR3 loop spans 12 amino acids. V lost 2 bases to trimming and J lost 7 bases, with 9 bases between them. The germline gives CDR1 SGHRS, CDR2 YFSETQ.